The 5 T cell receptor beta chains below all came from one sample that was sequenced in a study of post-analysis software for immune sequencing data. The TCR beta cDNA libraries contained unique molecular identifiers. TCRdb redid the calling of the PCR reads with MiXCR, one entry per CDR3 protein. The sample shows about 430,000 distinct CDR3 sequences, less than 40% of them seen only once. Overall study findings and caveats: Controls showed lower frequencies than patients for five TRBV segments, and TRBV5-6, TRBV5-1 and TRBV20-1 were among these.

For these TCRs, the target antigens are not known. The sequencing input was blood. The receptors stem from a girl aged 2 to 10 with multiple sclerosis.

This clonotype was observed a few times. V usage is TRBV28 and J usage is TRBJ2-7; 10 bases agree with TRBD1. This CDR3 has 18 amino acids. Unmatched junction bases numbered 13, after V lost 2 bases and J lost 3 bases. Per germline, CDR1 MDHEN and CDR2 SYDVKM. The CDR3 DNA reads as TGTGCCAGCAGTTTAGCGTCGCTTGGGACAGGGGATGGCTACGAGCAGTACTTC. It is translated as CASSLASLGTGDGYEQYF.

This clonotype was picked up many times. CDR3 in DNA: TGTGCCAGCAGCCCGGCTGCCGGCGCCTACGAGCAGTACTTC. The encoded protein is CASSPAAGAYEQYF. The gene calls are TRBV6-5 and TRBJ2-7, with unresolved D. The CDR3 is 14 residues long. Trimming pared 6 bases from V and 2 bases from J, leaving 14 bases between. From germline, CDR1 is MNHEY and CDR2 SVGAGI.

With regard to this clonotype: A clone one base away is much larger, so this may be a read error. The CDR3 spells CASSVSVNTEAFF. DNA for the CDR3: TGTGCCAGCAGCGTATCGGTGAACACTGAAGCTTTCTTT. This sequence joins TRBV9 and TRBJ1-1; D not resolved. The CDR3 contains 13 residues. V dropped 1 base and J dropped 0 bases, with 4 bases sitting between them. Germline V lookup: CDR1 SGDLS, CDR2 YYNGEE.

The chain uses TRBV14 and TRBJ2-1, with TRBD2 matching 11 bases. The CDR3 covers 17 residues. Germline CDR1 reads SGHDN; CDR2 reads FVKESK. V shed 4 bases, J shed 4 bases, and the junction held 9 bases outside the gene matches. The CDR3 here is CASSLFRGTSGYNEQFF. CDR3 nucleotides: TGTGCCAGCAGCCTTTTTCGTGGGACTAGCGGATACAATGAGCAGTTCTTC.

The chain carries TRBV20-1 and TRBJ2-1; no clear D gene. Germline CDR1 is DFQATT and CDR2 is SNEGSKA (reference sequence). The V end lost 1 base, the J end lost 3 bases, and 7 bases lay between the germline ends. The CDR3 is 13 residues long. The CDR3 DNA reads TGCAGTGCTAGAGTTGGGTACTACAATGAGCAGTTCTTC. Encoded protein: CSARVGYYNEQFF.